This T cell receptor beta chain was identified in a study of CD8 T cells in Susac syndrome. Looked up from germline, CDR1 is GTSNPN and CDR2 is SVGIG (reference sequence). J gave up 1 base and V 3 bases, and 12 bases lay outside the gene matches. This CDR3 comprises 16 residues. Random hexamers were used to reverse transcribe an amount of roughly 0.45 to 1 ug RNA. A multiplex approach, immunoSEQ multiplex PCR, amplified TCR beta CDR3 across 54 Vbeta and 13 Jbeta. Each CDR3 protein is one row after TCRdb ran MiXCR on the immunoSEQ multiplex PCR reads. In the table there are approximately 57,000 distinct CDR3 sequences, 85% to 95% of which are singletons.

The sequence came from a human donor with Susac syndrome. J is TRBJ2-7 and V is TRBV30, with 7 nucleotides matching TRBD1. The sequencing sample was made of CD8+ T cells from PBMCs. The CDR3 region is CAWSTGVLRSSYEQYF. DNA of the CDR3: TGTGCCTGGAGCACAGGGGTCTTGCGGTCATCCTACGAGCAGTACTTC.